These 6 T cell receptor beta chains originate from one sample sequenced in a study of blood T cells in healthy people across ages. Alongside a J-beta primer mix, a sample-barcoded 5' primer served in a second PCR lasting about 6 to 11 cycles. TCRdb processed the 5' RACE reads anew with MiXCR; each CDR3 protein has one entry. The profile shows roughly 700,000 distinct CDR3 sequences, roughly 50% of them singletons. The sequencing input was blood. These receptors all come from a woman between 55 and 75 years old in good health.

The chain recombines TRBV6-2 or TRBV6-3 with TRBJ2-7; D is possibly TRBD1 (6 bases). This CDR3 is 13 amino acids long. Germline values: CDR1 MNHEY, CDR2 SVGEGT. The V and J ends lost 2 bases and 2 bases respectively, with 7 bases between them. CDR3 in DNA: TGTGCCAGCAGTTACCGGGACACCTACGAGCAGTACTTC. Amino acid sequence: CASSYRDTYEQYF.

The chain has TRBV12-3 or TRBV12-4 and TRBJ1-2, with 7 bases lining up with TRBD1. This CDR3 has 15 residues. V shed 5 bases, J shed 2 bases, and the junction held 8 bases outside the gene matches. The CDR3 coding sequence is TGTGCCAGCAGTCCACAGGGGTTAACGAACTATGGCTACACCTTC. This encodes CASSPQGLTNYGYTF.

The chain carries TRBV5-1 and TRBJ1-1, with TRBD1 as a possible D gene (5 bases). In germline, CDR1 is SGHRS, CDR2 YFSETQ. V was pared by 2 bases and J by 5 bases, with 13 bases between. The CDR3 totals 14 residues. The CDR3 bases are TGCGCCAGCAGCTTATGGCTGGGGGATACTGAAGCTTTCTTT. It translates to CASSLWLGDTEAFF.

CDR3 sequence (DNA): TGCAGCACCGGACAGGGGATAAATCAGCCCCAGCATTTT. Translating it yields CSTGQGINQPQHF. This chain joins TRBV29-1 and TRBJ1-5; 9 bases are a match to TRBD1. CDR3 length equals 13 residues. Germline CDR1 is SQVTM and CDR2 is ANQGSEA. V gave up 8 bases and J gave up 4 bases; unmatched junction bases: 6.

The V and J genes are TRBV30 and TRBJ2-5, with unresolved D. Trimming cost V 1 base and J 11 bases, with 20 bases left between them. Germline V gene sequence: CDR1 GTSNPN, CDR2 SVGIG (reference sequence). The CDR3 runs to 14 residues. As DNA, the CDR3 is TGTGCCTGGAGTGGCGTAAACCTTAACAATGAGCAGTACTTC. Protein product: CAWSGVNLNNEQYF.

The rearrangement joins TRBV7-9 to TRBJ1-4; possible D gene TRBD1, 5 bases. The CDR3 extends over 16 amino acids. Germline-derived CDR1 and CDR2 are SEHNR and FQNEAQ (reference sequence). Trimming removed 2 bases from V and 4 bases from J, with 14 bases in between. The CDR3: CASSLNLDSSNEKLFF. The CDR3 coding sequence is TGTGCCAGCAGCTTAAATTTAGACAGCAGTAATGAAAAACTGTTTTTT. Using reference TRBV7-9 and TRBJ1-4 for the parts outside the CDR3, the full variable domain is DTGVSQNPRHKITKRGQNVTFRCDPISEHNRLYWYRQTLGQGPEFLTYFQNEAQLEKSRLLSDRFSAERPKGSFSTLEIQRTEQGDSAMYLCASSLNLDSSNEKLFFGSGTQLSVL.